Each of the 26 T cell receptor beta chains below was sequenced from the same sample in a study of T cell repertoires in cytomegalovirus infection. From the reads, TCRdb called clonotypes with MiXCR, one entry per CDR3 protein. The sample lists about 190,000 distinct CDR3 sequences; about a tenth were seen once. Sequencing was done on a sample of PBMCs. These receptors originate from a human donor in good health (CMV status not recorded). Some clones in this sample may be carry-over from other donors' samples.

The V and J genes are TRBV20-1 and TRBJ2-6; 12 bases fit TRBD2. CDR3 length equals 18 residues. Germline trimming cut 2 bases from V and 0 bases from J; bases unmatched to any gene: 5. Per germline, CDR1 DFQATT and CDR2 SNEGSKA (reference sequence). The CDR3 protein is CSARSRTSGISGANVLTF. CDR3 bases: TGCAGTGCTAGATCCAGGACTAGCGGGATCTCTGGGGCCAACGTCCTGACTTTC.

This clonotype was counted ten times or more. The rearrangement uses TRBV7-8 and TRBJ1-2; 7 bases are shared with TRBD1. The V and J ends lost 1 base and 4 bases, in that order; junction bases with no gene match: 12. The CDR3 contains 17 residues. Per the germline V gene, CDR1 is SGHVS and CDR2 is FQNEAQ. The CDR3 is CASSLVGGGVGPYGYTF. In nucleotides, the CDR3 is TGTGCCAGCAGCTTAGTAGGGGGCGGTGTTGGCCCCTATGGCTACACCTTC. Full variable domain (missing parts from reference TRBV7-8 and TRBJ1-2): GAGVSQSPRYKVAKRGQDVALRCDPISGHVSLFWYQQALGQGPEFLTYFQNEAQLDKSGLPSDRFFAERPEGSVSTLKIQRTQQEDSAVYLCASSLVGGGVGPYGYTFGSGTRLTVV.

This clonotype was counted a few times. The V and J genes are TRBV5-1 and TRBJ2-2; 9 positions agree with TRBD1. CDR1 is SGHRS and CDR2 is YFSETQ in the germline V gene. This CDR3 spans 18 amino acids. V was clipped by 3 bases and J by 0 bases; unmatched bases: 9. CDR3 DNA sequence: TGCGCCAGCAGCTCCCGGACAGGGGCGAATCCGAACACCGGGGAGCTGTTTTTT. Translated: CASSSRTGANPNTGELFF.

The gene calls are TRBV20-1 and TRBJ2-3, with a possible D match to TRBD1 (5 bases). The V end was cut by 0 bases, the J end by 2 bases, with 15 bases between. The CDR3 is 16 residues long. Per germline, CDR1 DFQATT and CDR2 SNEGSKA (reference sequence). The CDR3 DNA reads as TGCAGTGCTAGAGACCCCGGGCAGGGTCCCACAGATACGCAGTATTTT. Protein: CSARDPGQGPTDTQYF.

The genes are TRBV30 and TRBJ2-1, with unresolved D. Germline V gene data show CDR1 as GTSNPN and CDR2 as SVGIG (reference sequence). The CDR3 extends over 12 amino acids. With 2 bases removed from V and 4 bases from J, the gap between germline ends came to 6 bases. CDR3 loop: CAWSSRYNEQFF. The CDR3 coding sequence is TGTGCCTGGAGTTCCAGGTACAATGAGCAGTTCTTC.

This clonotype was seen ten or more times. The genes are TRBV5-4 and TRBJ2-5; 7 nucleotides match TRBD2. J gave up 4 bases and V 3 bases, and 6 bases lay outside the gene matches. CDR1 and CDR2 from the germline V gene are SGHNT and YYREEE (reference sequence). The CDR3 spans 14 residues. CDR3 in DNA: TGTGCCAGCAGCTCTAGCGGAAAGAGAGAGACCCAGTACTTC. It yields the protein CASSSSGKRETQYF.

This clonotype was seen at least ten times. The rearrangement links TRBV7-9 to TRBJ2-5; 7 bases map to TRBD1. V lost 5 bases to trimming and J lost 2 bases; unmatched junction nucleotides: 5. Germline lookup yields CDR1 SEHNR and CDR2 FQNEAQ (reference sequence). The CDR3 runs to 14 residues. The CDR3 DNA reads TGTGCCAGCAGCGGAACAGGGGCGCAAGAGACCCAGTACTTC. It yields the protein CASSGTGAQETQYF.

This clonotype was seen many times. As DNA, the CDR3 is TGTGCCAGCAGCTTACAGGGGGCGGGAACAGATACGCAGTATTTT. It codes for CASSLQGAGTDTQYF. The V and J genes are TRBV7-2 and TRBJ2-3; TRBD1 matches at 8 bases. The CDR3 is made up of 15 amino acids. CDR1 and CDR2 from the germline V gene are SGHTA and FQGNSA. V trimming: 2 bases; J trimming: 3 bases; junction bases outside the gene matches: 4.

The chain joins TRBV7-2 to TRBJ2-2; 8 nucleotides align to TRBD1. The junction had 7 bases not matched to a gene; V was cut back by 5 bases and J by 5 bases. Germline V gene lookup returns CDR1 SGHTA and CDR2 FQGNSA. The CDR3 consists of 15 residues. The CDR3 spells CASSLGQGGTGELFF. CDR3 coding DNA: TGTGCCAGCAGCCTTGGACAGGGAGGTACCGGGGAGCTGTTTTTT.

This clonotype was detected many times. The DNA for the CDR3 is TGTGCCACCAGCAGAGATTCTAGGCCCACTGAAGCTTTCTTT. Translation: CATSRDSRPTEAFF. V and J are TRBV15 and TRBJ1-1; unclear D gene. The CDR3 is 14 residues long. V was pared by 0 bases and J by 4 bases, with 9 bases between. Germline CDR1 LNHNV, CDR2 YYDKDF (reference sequence).

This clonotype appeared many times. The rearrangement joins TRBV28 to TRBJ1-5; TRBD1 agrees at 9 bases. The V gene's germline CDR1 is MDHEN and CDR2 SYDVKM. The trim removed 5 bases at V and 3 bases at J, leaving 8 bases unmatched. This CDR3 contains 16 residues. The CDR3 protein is CASSPLGQGYNQPQHF. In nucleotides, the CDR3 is TGTGCCAGCAGTCCTTTGGGACAGGGTTACAATCAGCCCCAGCATTTT.

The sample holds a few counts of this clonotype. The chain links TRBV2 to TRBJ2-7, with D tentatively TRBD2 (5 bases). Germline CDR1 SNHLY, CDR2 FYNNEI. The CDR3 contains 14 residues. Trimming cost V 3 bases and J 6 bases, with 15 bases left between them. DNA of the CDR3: TGTGCCAGCAGTGATACCGGGGTAGATGGCGAGCAGTACTTC. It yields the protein CASSDTGVDGEQYF.

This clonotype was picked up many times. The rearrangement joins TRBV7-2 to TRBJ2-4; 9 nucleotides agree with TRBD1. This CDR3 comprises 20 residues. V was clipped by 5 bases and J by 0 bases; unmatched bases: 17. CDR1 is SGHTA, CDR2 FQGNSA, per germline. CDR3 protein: CASSPRPPGTGPVAKNIQYF. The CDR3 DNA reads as TGTGCCAGCAGCCCTAGACCTCCCGGGACAGGGCCTGTAGCCAAAAACATTCAGTACTTC.

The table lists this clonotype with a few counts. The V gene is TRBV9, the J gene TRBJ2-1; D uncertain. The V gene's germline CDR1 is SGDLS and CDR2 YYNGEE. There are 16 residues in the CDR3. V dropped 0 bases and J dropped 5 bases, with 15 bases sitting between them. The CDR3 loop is CASSVEPWPPDNEQFF. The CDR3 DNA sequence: TGTGCCAGCAGCGTAGAACCCTGGCCACCTGACAATGAGCAGTTCTTC. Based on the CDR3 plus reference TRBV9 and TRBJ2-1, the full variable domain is DSGVTQTPKHLITATGQRVTLRCSPRSGDLSVYWYQQSLDQGLQFLIQYYNGEERAKGNILERFSAQQFPDLHSELNLSSLELGDSALYFCASSVEPWPPDNEQFFGPGTRLTVL.

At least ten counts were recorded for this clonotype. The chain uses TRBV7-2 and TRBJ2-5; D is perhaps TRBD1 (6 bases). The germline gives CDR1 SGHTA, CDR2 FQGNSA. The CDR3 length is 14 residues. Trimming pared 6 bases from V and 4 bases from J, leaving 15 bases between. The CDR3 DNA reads TGTGCCAGCAGACCAACAGGGAACCCAGAGACCCAGTACTTC. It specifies CASRPTGNPETQYF.

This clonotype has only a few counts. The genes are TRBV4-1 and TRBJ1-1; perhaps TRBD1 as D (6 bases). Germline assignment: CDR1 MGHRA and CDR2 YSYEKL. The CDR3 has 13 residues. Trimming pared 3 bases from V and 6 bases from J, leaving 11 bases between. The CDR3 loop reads CASSHGGLAEAFF. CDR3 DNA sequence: TGCGCCAGCAGCCACGGGGGGCTCGCTGAAGCTTTCTTT.

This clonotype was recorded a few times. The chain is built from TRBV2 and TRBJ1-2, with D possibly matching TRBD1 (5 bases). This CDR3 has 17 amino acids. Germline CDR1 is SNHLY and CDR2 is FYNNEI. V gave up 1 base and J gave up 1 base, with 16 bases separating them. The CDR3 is CASSEVLVGLGNYGYTF. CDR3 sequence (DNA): TGTGCCAGCAGTGAAGTATTAGTGGGACTGGGTAACTATGGCTACACCTTC. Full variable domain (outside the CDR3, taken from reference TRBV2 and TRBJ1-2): EPEVTQTPSHQVTQMGQEVILRCVPISNHLYFYWYRQILGQKVEFLVSFYNNEISEKSEIFDDQFSVERPDGSNFTLKIRSTKLEDSAMYFCASSEVLVGLGNYGYTFGSGTRLTVV.

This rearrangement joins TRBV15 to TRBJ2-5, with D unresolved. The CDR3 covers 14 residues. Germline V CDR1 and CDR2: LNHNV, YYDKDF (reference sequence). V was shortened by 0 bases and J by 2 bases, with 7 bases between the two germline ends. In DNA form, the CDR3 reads TGTGCCACCAGCAGAGAAGGCAGGCAAGAGACCCAGTACTTC. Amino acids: CATSREGRQETQYF.

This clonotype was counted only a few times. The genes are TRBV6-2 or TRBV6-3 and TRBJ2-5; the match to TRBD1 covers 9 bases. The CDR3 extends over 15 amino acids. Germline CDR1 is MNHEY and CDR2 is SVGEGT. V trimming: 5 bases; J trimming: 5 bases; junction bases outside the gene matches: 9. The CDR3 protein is CASSQPGQGYETQYF. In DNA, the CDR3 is TGTGCCAGCAGTCAGCCGGGACAGGGCTATGAGACCCAGTACTTC.

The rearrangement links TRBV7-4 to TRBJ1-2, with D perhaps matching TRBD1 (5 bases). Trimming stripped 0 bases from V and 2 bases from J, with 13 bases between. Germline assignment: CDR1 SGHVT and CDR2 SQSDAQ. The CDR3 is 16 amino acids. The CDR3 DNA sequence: TGTGCCAGCAGCTTAGCGGGGAGGGACGTAAACTATGGCTACACCTTC. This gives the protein CASSLAGRDVNYGYTF.

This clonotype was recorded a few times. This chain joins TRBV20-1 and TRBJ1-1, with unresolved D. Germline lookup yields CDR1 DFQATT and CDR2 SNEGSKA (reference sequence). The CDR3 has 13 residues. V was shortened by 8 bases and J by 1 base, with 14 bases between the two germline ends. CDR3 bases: TGCAGTACAAGAGGGCAAGCGAACACTGAAGCTTTCTTT. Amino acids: CSTRGQANTEAFF.

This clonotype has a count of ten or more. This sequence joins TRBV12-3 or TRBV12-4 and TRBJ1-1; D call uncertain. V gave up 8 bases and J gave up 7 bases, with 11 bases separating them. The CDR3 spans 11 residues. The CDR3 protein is CASEGLNEAFF. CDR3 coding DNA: TGTGCCAGCGAAGGTCTAAATGAAGCTTTCTTT.

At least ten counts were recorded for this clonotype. The CDR3 here is CASSPVRDGGETQYF. The CDR3, as DNA: TGTGCCAGCAGCCCCGTGCGTGATGGGGGCGAGACCCAGTACTTC. The rearrangement joins TRBV7-2 to TRBJ2-5; perhaps TRBD1 as D (6 bases). V shed 5 bases and J shed 5 bases, with 18 bases lying between them. This CDR3 region has 15 residues. Germline lookup yields CDR1 SGHTA and CDR2 FQGNSA.

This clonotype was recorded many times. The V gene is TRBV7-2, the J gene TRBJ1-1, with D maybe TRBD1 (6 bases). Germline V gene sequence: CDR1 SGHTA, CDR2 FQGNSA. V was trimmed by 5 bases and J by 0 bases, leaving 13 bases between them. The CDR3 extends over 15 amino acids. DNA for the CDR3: TGTGCCAGCAGCCCGACAGGAATGCTGAACACTGAAGCTTTCTTT. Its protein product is CASSPTGMLNTEAFF.

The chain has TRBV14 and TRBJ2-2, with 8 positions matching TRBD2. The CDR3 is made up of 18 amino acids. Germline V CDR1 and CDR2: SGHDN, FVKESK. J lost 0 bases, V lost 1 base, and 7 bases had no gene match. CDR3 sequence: CASSQGAGVASNTGELFF. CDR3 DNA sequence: TGTGCCAGCAGCCAAGGAGCGGGAGTGGCCTCGAACACCGGGGAGCTGTTTTTT. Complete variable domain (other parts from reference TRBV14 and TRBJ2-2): EAGVTQFPSHSVIEKGQTVTLRCDPISGHDNLYWYRRVMGKEIKFLLHFVKESKQDESGMPNNRFLAERTGGTYSTLKVQPAELEDSGVYFCASSQGAGVASNTGELFFGEGSRLTVL.

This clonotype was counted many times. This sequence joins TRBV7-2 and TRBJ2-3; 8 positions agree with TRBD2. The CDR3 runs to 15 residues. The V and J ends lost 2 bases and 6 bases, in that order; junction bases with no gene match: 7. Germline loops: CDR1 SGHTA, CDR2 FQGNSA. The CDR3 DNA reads TGTGCCAGCAGCTTACAAGCGGGAGAAAGGGATACGCAGTATTTT. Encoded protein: CASSLQAGERDTQYF.